The 10 T cell receptor beta chains listed next were all sequenced from one sample in a study of OX40 agonist ivuxolimab in advanced cancers. Method: immunoSEQ multiplex PCR; TCRdb's copy keeps in-frame clones and lacks some. Of roughly 37,000 clones listed, 74% were seen once; the top ten hold around a sixth. The source material was CD4+ or CD8+ T cells sorted from blood, sampled in a trial of the OX40 agonist ivuxolimab. The origin of the receptors is an adult with an advanced solid tumor such as melanoma, head and neck, liver or kidney cancer.

This rearrangement joins TRBV7-2 to TRBJ2-2, with D possibly matching TRBD1 (6 bases). CDR3 length: 17 residues. The V end lost 1 base, the J end lost 3 bases, and 15 bases lay between the germline ends. The germline CDR1 and CDR2 sequences are SGHTA and FQGNSA. The CDR3 spells CASSLDVSQGHTGELFF. CDR3 in DNA: TGTGCCAGCAGCTTAGATGTTTCACAGGGACACACCGGGGAGCTGTTTTTT.

The CDR3 spells CASSVRGQVVYYEQYF. DNA of the CDR3: TGTGCCAGCAGCGTTAGGGGACAGGTAGTATACTACGAGCAGTACTTC. The chain carries TRBV9 and TRBJ2-7, with 8 positions matching TRBD1. Looked up from germline, CDR1 is SGDLS and CDR2 is YYNGEE. This CDR3 is built from 16 residues. V dropped 2 bases and J dropped 3; count of bases not matched to a gene: 10.

V usage is TRBV30 and J usage is TRBJ1-5; D remains unclear. V was pared by 5 bases and J by 0 bases, with 5 bases between. CDR1 and CDR2 (germline): GTSNPN, SVGIG (reference sequence). The CDR3 length is 12 residues. For the CDR3, the DNA is TGTGCCTGGGGACTTAGCAATCAGCCCCAGCATTTT. Translating it yields CAWGLSNQPQHF.

This clone was seen more than once but under ten times. This sample also contains other DNA sequences that code for the same CDR3. J is TRBJ2-7 and V is TRBV11-3, with 7 bases fitting TRBD1. The CDR3 extends over 13 amino acids. V was clipped by 3 bases and J by 2 bases; unmatched bases: 1. CDR1 and CDR2 (germline): SGHNT, YENEEA. The CDR3 is CASSLTGTYEQYF. The CDR3 bases are TGTGCCAGCAGCTTGACAGGGACCTACGAGCAGTACTTC.

This clone was detected a few times. The chain couples TRBV7-9 to TRBJ2-7; D gene unclear. V gave up 6 bases and J gave up 0 bases, with 6 bases separating them. Germline CDR1 SEHNR, CDR2 FQNEAQ (reference sequence). This CDR3 is built from 12 residues. The CDR3, as DNA: TGTGCCAGCAGTACAGACTCCTACGAGCAGTACTTC. Residues: CASSTDSYEQYF.

The chain employs TRBV11-2 and TRBJ1-5; perhaps TRBD1 as D (5 bases). CDR1 and CDR2 from the germline V gene are SGHAT and FQNNGV. Trimming removed 6 bases at V and 8 bases at J, with 14 bases between. The CDR3 runs to 13 residues. The CDR3 bases are TGTGCCAGCAGAACTTGGGGCGTCAAGCCCCAGCATTTT. Amino acid sequence: CASRTWGVKPQHF. Full variable domain (rest looked up from reference TRBV11-2 and TRBJ1-5): EAGVAQSPRYKIIEKRQSVAFWCNPISGHATLYWYQQILGQGPKLLIQFQNNGVVDDSQLPKDRFSAERLKGVDSTLKIQPAKLEDSAVYLCASRTWGVKPQHFGDGTRLSIL.

The chain combines TRBV7-2 with TRBJ2-2; the D gene is possibly TRBD2 (6 bases). Looked up from germline, CDR1 is SGHTA and CDR2 is FQGNSA. The length of the CDR3 is 17 residues. Trimming left V 5 bases short and J 2 bases short, with 18 bases between. In DNA, the CDR3 is TGTGCCAGCAGCCCCGCTGCGGGGAGTCGAAACACCGGGGAGCTGTTTTTT. Translation: CASSPAAGSRNTGELFF.

The chain has TRBV30 and TRBJ2-7; 7 nucleotides line up with TRBD1. Germline V gives CDR1 GTSNPN, CDR2 SVGIG (reference sequence). After removal of 3 bases from V and 7 bases from J, the junction contained 6 bases not matched to a gene. The CDR3 runs to 12 residues. CDR3 sequence reads: CAWSLDRDEQYF. The CDR3 DNA is TGTGCCTGGAGCCTCGACAGGGATGAGCAGTACTTC.

This chain uses TRBV9 with TRBJ1-3; tentative D call: TRBD1 (5 bases). Deletions cut 0 bases from V and 2 bases from J, with 12 bases between. The germline V gene encodes CDR1 SGDLS and CDR2 YYNGEE. The CDR3 totals 16 residues. CDR3 residues: CASSVGNWGAGNTIYF. In DNA, the CDR3 is TGTGCCAGCAGCGTAGGGAATTGGGGGGCTGGAAACACCATATATTTT.

The chain joins TRBV9 to TRBJ2-4, with 7 bases matching TRBD2. Germline trimming cut 4 bases from V and 7 bases from J; bases unmatched to any gene: 8. CDR3 size: 14 residues. Germline values: CDR1 SGDLS, CDR2 YYNGEE. The CDR3 sequence: CASSPRGRENIQYF. The CDR3 nucleotides read TGTGCCAGCAGCCCCCGGGGGAGGGAGAACATTCAGTACTTC.